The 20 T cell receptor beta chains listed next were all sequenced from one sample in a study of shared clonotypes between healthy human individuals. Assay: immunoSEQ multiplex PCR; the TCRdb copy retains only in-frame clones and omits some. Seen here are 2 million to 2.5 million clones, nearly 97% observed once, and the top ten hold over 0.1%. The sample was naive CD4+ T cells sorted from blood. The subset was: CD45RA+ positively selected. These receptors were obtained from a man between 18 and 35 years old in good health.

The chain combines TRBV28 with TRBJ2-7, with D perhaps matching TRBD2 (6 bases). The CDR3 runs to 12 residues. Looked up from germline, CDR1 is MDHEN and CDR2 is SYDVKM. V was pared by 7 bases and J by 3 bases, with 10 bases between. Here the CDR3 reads CASKPGGYEQYF. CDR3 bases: TGTGCCAGCAAACCCGGGGGCTACGAGCAGTACTTC. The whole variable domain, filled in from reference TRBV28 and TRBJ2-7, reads DVKVTQSSRYLVKRTGEKVFLECVQDMDHENMFWYRQDPGLGLRLIYFSYDVKMKEKGDIPEGYSVSREKKERFSLILESASTNQTSMYLCASKPGGYEQYFGPGTRLTVT.

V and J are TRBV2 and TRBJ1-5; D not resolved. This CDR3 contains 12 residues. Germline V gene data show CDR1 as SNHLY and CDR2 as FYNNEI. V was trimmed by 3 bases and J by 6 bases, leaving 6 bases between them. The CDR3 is CASSEERQPQHF. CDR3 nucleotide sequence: TGTGCCAGCAGTGAGGAGCGTCAGCCCCAGCATTTT.

CDR3 DNA: TGTGCCAGCAGCAGCCGGGACTTTCTCGAGCAGTACTTC. Residues: CASSSRDFLEQYF. The chain employs TRBV7-9 and TRBJ2-7; tentative D call: TRBD2 (6 bases). The germline V gene encodes CDR1 SEHNR and CDR2 FQNEAQ (reference sequence). Trimming took 5 bases from V and 6 from J, leaving 14 bases between them. The CDR3 totals 13 residues.

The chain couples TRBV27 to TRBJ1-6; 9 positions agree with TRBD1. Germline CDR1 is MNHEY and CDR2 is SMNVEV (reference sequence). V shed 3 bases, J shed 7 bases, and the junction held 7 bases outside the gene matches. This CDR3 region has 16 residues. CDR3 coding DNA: TGTGCCAGCAGTTTTCGTAGGGACAGGGTCAATTCACCCCTCCACTTT. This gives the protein CASSFRRDRVNSPLHF.

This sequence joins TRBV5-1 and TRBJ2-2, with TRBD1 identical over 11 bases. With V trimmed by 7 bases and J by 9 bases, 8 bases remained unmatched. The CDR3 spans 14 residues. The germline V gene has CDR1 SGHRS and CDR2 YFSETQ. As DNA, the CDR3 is TGCGCCAGCCGGACAGGGGGCGAAGTTAGGGAGCTGTTTTTT. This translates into CASRTGGEVRELFF.

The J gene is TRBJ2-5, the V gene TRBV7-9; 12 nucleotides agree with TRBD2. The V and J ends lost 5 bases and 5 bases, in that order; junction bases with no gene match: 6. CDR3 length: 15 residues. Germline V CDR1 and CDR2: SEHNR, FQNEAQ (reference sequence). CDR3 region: CASSTGTSGYETQYF. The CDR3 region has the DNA TGTGCCAGCAGCACCGGGACTAGCGGGTATGAGACCCAGTACTTC. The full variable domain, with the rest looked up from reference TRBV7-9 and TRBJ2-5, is DTGVSQNPRHKITKRGQNVTFRCDPISEHNRLYWYRQTLGQGPEFLTYFQNEAQLEKSRLLSDRFSAERPKGSFSTLEIQRTEQGDSAMYLCASSTGTSGYETQYFGPGTRLLVL.

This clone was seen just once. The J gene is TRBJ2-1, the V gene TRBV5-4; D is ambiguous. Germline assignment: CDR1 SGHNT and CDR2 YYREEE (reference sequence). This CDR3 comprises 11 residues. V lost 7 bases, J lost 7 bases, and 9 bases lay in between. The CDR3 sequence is CASAANNEQFF. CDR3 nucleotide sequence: TGTGCCAGCGCGGCGAATAATGAGCAGTTCTTC.

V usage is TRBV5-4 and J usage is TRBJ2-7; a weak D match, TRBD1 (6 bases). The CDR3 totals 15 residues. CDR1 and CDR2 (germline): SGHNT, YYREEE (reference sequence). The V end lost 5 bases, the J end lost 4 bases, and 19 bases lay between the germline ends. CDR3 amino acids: CASSFTPTGAYEQYF. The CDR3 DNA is TGTGCCAGCAGTTTCACCCCGACAGGAGCGTACGAGCAGTACTTC.

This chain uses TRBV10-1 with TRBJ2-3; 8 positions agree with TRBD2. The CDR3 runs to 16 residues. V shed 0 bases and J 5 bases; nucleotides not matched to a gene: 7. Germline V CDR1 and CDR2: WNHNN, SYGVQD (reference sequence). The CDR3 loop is CASSESTAGGGDTQYF. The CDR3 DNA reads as TGCGCCAGCAGTGAGTCGACGGCGGGAGGCGGAGATACGCAGTATTTT.

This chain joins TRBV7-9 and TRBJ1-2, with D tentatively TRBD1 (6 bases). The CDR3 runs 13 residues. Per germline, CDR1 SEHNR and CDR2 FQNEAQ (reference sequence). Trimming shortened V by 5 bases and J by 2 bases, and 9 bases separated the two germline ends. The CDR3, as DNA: TGTGCCAGCAGCCGGGACATAAACTATGGCTACACCTTC. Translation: CASSRDINYGYTF.

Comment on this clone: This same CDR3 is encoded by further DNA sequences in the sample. Written as DNA, the CDR3 is TGTGCCAGCTCACCTAAGCAGAACACTGAAGCTTTCTTT. It yields the protein CASSPKQNTEAFF. This sequence joins TRBV18 and TRBJ1-1; D remains unclear. Germline values: CDR1 KGHSH, CDR2 LQKENI. The CDR3 is made up of 13 amino acids. Trimming cost V 3 bases and J 1 base, with 6 bases left between them.

CDR3 sequence (DNA): TGTGCCTGGACCCCGGGACAGGGTAATGAAAAACTGTTTTTT. This encodes CAWTPGQGNEKLFF. The V call is TRBV30, the J call TRBJ1-4; 9 bases are shared with TRBD1. Per the germline V gene, CDR1 is GTSNPN and CDR2 is SVGIG (reference sequence). This CDR3 is built from 14 residues. Trimming cost V 4 bases and J 4 bases; bases outside gene matches: 4.

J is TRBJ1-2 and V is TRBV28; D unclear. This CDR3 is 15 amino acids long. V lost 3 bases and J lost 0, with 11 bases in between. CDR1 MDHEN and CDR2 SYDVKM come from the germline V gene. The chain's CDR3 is CASSLSRPSNYGYTF. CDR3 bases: TGTGCCAGCAGTTTGTCCAGGCCTTCTAACTATGGCTACACCTTC.

The CDR3 here is CASSIMHSLNQPQHF. The CDR3 region has the DNA TGTGCCAGTAGTATAATGCACAGCCTCAATCAGCCCCAGCATTTT. V gene TRBV19 combines with J gene TRBJ1-5; D is uncertain. Germline CDR1 reads LNHDA; CDR2 reads SQIVND (reference sequence). This CDR3 has 15 amino acids. The ends were cut back, 2 bases at V and 3 bases at J, with 11 bases in the middle. The whole variable domain, filled in from reference TRBV19 and TRBJ1-5, reads DGGITQSPKYLFRKEGQNVTLSCEQNLNHDAMYWYRQDPGQGLRLIYYSQIVNDFQKGDIAEGYSVSREKKESFPLTVTSAQKNPTAFYLCASSIMHSLNQPQHFGDGTRLSIL.

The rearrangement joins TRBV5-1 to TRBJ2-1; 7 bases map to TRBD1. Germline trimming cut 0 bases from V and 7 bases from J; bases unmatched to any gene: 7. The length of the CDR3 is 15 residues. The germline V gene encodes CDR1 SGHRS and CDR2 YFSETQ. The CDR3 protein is CASSLEGHRGNEQFF. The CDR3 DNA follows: TGCGCCAGCAGCTTGGAGGGACACAGGGGTAATGAGCAGTTCTTC.

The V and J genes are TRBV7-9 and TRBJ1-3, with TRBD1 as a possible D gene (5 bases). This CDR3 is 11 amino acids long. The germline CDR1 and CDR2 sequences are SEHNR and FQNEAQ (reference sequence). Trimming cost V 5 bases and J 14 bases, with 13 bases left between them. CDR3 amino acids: CASSTGDPVYF. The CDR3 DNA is TGTGCCAGCAGCACAGGCGATCCCGTATATTTT.

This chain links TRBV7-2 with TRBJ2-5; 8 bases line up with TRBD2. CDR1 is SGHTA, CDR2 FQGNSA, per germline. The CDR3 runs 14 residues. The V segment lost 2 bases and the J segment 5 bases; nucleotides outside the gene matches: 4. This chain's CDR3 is CASSLTSGRETQYF. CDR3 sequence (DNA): TGTGCCAGCAGCTTAACTAGCGGTCGTGAGACCCAGTACTTC.

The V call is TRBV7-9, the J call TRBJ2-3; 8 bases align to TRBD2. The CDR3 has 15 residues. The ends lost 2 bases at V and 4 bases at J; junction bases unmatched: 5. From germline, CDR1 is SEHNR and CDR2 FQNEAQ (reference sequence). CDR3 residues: CASSLPAGGPDTQYF. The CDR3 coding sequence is TGTGCCAGCAGCTTACCGGCGGGGGGCCCAGATACGCAGTATTTT.

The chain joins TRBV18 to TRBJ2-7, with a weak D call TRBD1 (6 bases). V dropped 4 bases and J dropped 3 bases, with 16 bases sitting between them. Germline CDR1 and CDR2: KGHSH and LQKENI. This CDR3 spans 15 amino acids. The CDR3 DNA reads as TGTGCCAGCTCACTGACCCGGGACACATACTACGAGCAGTACTTC. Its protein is CASSLTRDTYYEQYF.

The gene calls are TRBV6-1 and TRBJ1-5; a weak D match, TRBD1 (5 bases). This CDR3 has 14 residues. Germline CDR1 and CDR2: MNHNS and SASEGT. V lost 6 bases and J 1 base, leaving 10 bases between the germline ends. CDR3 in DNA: TGTGCCAGCAGGGACCGGGACAGCAATCAGCCCCAGCATTTT. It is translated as CASRDRDSNQPQHF.